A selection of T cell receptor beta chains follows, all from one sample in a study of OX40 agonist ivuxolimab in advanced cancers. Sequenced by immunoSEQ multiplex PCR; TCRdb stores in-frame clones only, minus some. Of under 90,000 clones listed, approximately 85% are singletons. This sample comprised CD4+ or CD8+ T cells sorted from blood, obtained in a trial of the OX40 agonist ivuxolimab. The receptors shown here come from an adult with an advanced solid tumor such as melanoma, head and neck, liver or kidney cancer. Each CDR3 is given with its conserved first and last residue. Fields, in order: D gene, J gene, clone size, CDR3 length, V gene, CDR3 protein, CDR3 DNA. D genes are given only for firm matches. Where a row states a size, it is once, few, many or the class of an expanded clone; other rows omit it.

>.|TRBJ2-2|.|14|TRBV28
CASSLSLEAGELFF
TGTGCCAGCAGTTTATCCTTGGAGGCCGGGGAGCTGTTTTTT
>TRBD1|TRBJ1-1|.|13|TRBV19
CASTEIDRALAFF
TGTGCCAGTACCGAGATCGACAGGGCGTTAGCTTTCTTT
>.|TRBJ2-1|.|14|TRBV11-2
CASSLFGGDNEQFF
TGTGCCAGCAGCTTATTCGGCGGGGACAATGAGCAGTTCTTC
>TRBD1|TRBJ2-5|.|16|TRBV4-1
CASSHGTRDRGETQYF
TGCGCCAGCAGCCACGGAACCCGGGACAGGGGAGAGACCCAGTACTTC
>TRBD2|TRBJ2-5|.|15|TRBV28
CASSTFGGIQETQYF
TGTGCCAGCAGTACTTTCGGGGGGATTCAAGAGACCCAGTACTTC
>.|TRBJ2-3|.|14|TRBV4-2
CASSQLDSTDTQYF
TGTGCCAGCAGCCAACTAGATAGCACAGATACGCAGTATTTT
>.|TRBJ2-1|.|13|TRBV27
CASSDSSYNEQFF
TGTGCCAGCAGTGATAGCTCCTACAATGAGCAGTTCTTC
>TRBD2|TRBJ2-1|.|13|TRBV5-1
CASSPAPGRDQFF
TGCGCCAGCAGCCCCGCCCCAGGGAGGGACCAGTTCTTC
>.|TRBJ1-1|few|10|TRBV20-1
CKRGGTEAFF
TGCAAAAGGGGAGGGACTGAAGCTTTCTTT
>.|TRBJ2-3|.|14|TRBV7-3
CASSLDGDADTQYF
TGTGCCAGCAGCCTAGATGGGGATGCAGATACGCAGTATTTT
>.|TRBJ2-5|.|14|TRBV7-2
CASRPGNPGETQYF
TGTGCCAGCAGACCGGGAAATCCGGGAGAGACCCAGTACTTC
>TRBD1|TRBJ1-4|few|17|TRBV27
CASSLGPRQGYNEKLFF
TGTGCCAGCAGTTTAGGCCCGCGACAGGGGTATAATGAAAAACTGTTTTTT
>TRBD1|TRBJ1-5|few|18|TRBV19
CASSRTPQGARHPQPQHF
TGTGCCAGTAGCCGAACCCCACAGGGGGCGCGTCACCCTCAGCCCCAGCATTTT
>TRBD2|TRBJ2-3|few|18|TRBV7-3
CASRPGTSGGLVQDTQYF
TGTGCCAGCAGACCCGGGACTAGCGGGGGGTTGGTGCAAGATACGCAGTATTTT
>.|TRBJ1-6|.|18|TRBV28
CASSSGTALGGYRSPLHF
TGTGCCAGCAGTTCTGGGACCGCTCTGGGGGGGTATCGGTCACCCCTCCACTTT
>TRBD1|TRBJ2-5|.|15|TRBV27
CASSLRPGTGETQYF
TGTGCCAGCAGTTTACGGCCCGGGACAGGGGAGACCCAGTACTTC
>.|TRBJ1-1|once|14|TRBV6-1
CASSVQGYNTEAFF
TGTGCCAGCAGTGTTCAGGGTTATAACACTGAAGCTTTCTTT
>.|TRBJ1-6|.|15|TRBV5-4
CASSLYGSYNSPLHF
TGTGCCAGCAGCTTGTACGGCAGTTATAATTCACCCCTCCACTTT
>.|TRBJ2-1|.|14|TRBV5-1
CASDPGATNNEQFF
TGCGCCAGCGATCCGGGGGCGACCAACAATGAGCAGTTCTTC
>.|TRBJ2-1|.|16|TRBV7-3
CASSLSGGASYNEQFF
TGTGCCAGCAGCTTAAGTGGCGGGGCGTCCTACAATGAGCAGTTCTTC
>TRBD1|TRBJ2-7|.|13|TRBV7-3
CASSWTGAYEQYF
TGTGCCAGCTCCTGGACAGGGGCCTACGAGCAGTACTTC
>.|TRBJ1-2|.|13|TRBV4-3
CASSPEGGDGYTF
TGCGCCAGCAGTCCCGAGGGGGGGGATGGCTACACCTTC
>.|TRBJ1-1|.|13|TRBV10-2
CASRINSAGWAFF
TGCGCCAGCAGGATAAACAGTGCGGGGTGGGCTTTCTTT
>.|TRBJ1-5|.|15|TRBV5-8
CASSSGGGSNQPQHF
TGTGCCAGCAGCTCGGGGGGGGGAAGCAATCAGCCCCAGCATTTT
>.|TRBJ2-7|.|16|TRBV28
CASRKVSGTPTYEQYF
TGTGCCAGCAGGAAAGTTTCAGGGACGCCAACCTACGAGCAGTACTTC
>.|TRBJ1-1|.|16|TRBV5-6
CASSSFRVTGLTEAFF
TGTGCCAGCAGCTCCTTCCGAGTTACAGGCCTTACTGAAGCTTTCTTT
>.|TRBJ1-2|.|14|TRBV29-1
CSVDKDRGWRGYTF
TGCAGCGTTGATAAGGATAGAGGGTGGAGAGGCTACACCTTC
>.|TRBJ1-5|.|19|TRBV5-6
CASSLAGRGLGYSNQPQHF
TGTGCCAGCAGCTTGGCCGGTAGGGGCTTAGGTTATAGCAATCAGCCCCAGCATTTT
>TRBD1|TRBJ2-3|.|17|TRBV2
CASSADWGTESTDTQYF
TGTGCCAGCAGTGCGGATTGGGGGACAGAAAGCACAGATACGCAGTATTTT
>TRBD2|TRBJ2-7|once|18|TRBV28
CASSANLGTSGEPYEQYF
TGTGCCAGCAGTGCCAATCTCGGGACTAGCGGGGAGCCCTACGAGCAGTACTTC
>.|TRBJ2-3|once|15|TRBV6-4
CASRTSPGGTDTQYF
TGTGCCAGCAGGACGTCGCCGGGAGGCACAGATACGCAGTATTTT
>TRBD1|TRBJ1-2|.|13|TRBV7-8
CASSLRTGYGYTF
TGTGCCAGCAGCTTACGGACAGGCTATGGCTACACCTTC
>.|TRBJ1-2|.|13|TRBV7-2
CASSLERNYGYTF
TGTGCCAGCAGCTTGGAGAGAAACTATGGCTACACCTTC
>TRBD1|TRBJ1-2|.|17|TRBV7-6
CASSLSTGTGSNYGYTF
TGTGCCAGCAGCTTATCGACCGGGACAGGGTCTAACTATGGCTACACCTTC
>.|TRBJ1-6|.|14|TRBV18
CASSPGGRNSPLHF
TGTGCCAGCTCACCAGGAGGGCGTAATTCACCCCTCCACTTT
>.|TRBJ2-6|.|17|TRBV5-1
CASSPPGLSSGANVLTF
TGCGCCAGCAGCCCTCCGGGGTTAAGCTCTGGGGCCAACGTCCTGACTTTC
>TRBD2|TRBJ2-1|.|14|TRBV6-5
CASSYLAGDNEQFF
TGTGCCAGCAGTTACTTGGCGGGGGACAATGAGCAGTTCTTC
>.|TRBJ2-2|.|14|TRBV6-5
CASSSWTHTGELFF
TGTGCCAGCAGTTCGTGGACACACACCGGGGAGCTGTTTTTT
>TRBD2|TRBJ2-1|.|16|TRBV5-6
CASSRQGRAIDNEQFF
TGTGCCAGCAGCAGACAAGGGAGGGCCATAGACAATGAGCAGTTCTTC
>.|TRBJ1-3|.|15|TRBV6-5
CASSPQGMAGNTIYF
TGTGCCAGCAGTCCTCAGGGGATGGCAGGAAACACCATATATTTT
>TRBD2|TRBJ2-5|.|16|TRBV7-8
CASSLASGREGETQYF
TGTGCCAGCAGCTTAGCTAGCGGGAGGGAGGGTGAGACCCAGTACTTC
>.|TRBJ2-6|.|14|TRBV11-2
CASTRQAGANVLTF
TGTGCCAGCACCAGGCAAGCTGGGGCCAACGTCCTGACTTTC
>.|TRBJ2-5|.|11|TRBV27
CASRTRETQYF
TGTGCCAGCAGAACAAGGGAGACCCAGTACTTC
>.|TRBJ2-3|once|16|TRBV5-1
CASSLGLGDSADTQYF
TGCGCCAGCAGCTTGGGACTCGGGGACTCCGCCGATACGCAGTATTTT
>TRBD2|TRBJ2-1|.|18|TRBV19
CASSDPRGTSGSRDEQFF
TGTGCCAGTAGCGACCCAAGGGGGACTAGTGGGAGTAGAGATGAGCAGTTCTTC
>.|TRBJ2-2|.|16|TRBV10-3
CAISGGGGMDTGELFF
TGTGCCATCAGTGGCGGCGGGGGCATGGACACCGGGGAGCTGTTTTTT
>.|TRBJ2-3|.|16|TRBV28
CASSFSGSDSTDTQYF
TGTGCCAGCAGTTTCTCGGGTTCCGACAGCACAGATACGCAGTATTTT
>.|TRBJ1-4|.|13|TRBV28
CASSRGGLEKLFF
TGTGCCAGCAGCCGGGGGGGATTGGAAAAACTGTTTTTT
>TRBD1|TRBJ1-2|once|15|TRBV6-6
CASSYAKGANYGYTF
TGTGCCAGCAGTTACGCTAAGGGGGCAAACTATGGCTACACCTTC
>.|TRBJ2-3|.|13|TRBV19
CASATSFTDTQYF
TGTGCCAGCGCAACATCTTTCACAGATACGCAGTATTTT
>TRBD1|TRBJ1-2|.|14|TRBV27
CASRRTGVGYGYTF
TGTGCCAGCAGGAGAACAGGGGTGGGCTATGGCTACACCTTC
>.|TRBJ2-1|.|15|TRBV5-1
CASRWRGLSYNEQFF
TGCGCCAGCAGGTGGCGGGGTCTATCCTACAATGAGCAGTTCTTC